The clone carrying this T cell receptor beta chain was found a few times. The data derive from a study of blood T cell repertoires in COVID-19. Study information: COVID-19 samples, acute and convalescent, were from the United States, Italy and Spain. Nucleic acid was either cDNA or gDNA, and it came from T cells, B-cell-depleted T cells, or PBMCs.

As processed by the authors: Reference gene primer amplification in the assay estimated nucleated cell counts. The assay was immunoSEQ multiplex PCR, and TCRdb's table has in-frame clones only and misses some. Clone size and V and J calls were adopted from that table, with D and trimming inferred from the DNA. The data show some 120,000 clones, approximately 74% seen once. The CDR3 totals 12 residues. The V call is TRBV21-1, the J call TRBJ2-5; whether TRBD1, the table's D call, matches the DNA was not checked. TRBV21-1 is a known pseudogene. The sequenced sample consisted of peripheral blood. The sequence came from a man aged 60-69 years with acute or convalescent COVID-19. CDR3 in amino acids: CASSNYQETQYF. As DNA, the CDR3 is TGTGCCAGCAGCAATTACCAGGAGACCCAGTACTTC.